These 5 T cell receptor beta chains originate from one sample sequenced in a study of tumor-infiltrating lymphocytes in primary liver carcinoma. The authors made TCR beta cDNA from 500 ng total RNA with a constant-region primer. Libraries covering TCR beta were generated through three nested multiplex PCR rounds (using a slightly modified ARM-PCR). Running roughly 10 cycles apiece, the first two PCR rounds relied on TRBV1-TRBV30 forward primers together with a C-beta reverse primer. Each CDR3 protein is one row after TCRdb ran MiXCR on the multiplex PCR reads. The repertoire has nearly 45,000 distinct CDR3 sequences, approximately 73% of them found once; the top ten carry over 15%. The tissue used was unsorted bulk material of about 20-33 mg. RNA and DNA were co-extracted from it with the AllPrep DNA/RNA mini kit. Sequenced sample: liver tumor tissue from sampling region 2. Subset noted: tumor region T2, inferior pole. The receptors were sampled from a man aged 35-49 years with primary liver carcinoma and hepatitis B virus infection.

Note on this clonotype: One junction end disagrees with the germline gene, perhaps due to a read error. The chain uses TRBV2 and TRBJ1-6; TRBD1 is a possible D gene (5 bases). This CDR3 has 14 amino acids. The germline V gene encodes CDR1 SNHLY and CDR2 FYNNEI. The CDR3 region is CANGADSYNSPLHF. The CDR3 nucleotides read TGTGCCAACGGGGCAGACTCCTATAATTCACCACTCCACTTT. Full variable domain (remainder filled in from reference TRBV2 and TRBJ1-6): EPEVTQTPSHQVTQMGQEVILRCVPISNHLYFYWYRQILGQKVEFLVSFYNNEISEKSEIFDDQFSVERPDGSNFTLKIRSTKLEDSAMYFCANGADSYNSPLHFGNGTRLTVT.

In regard to this clonotype: One junction end disagrees with the germline gene, perhaps due to a read error. The J gene is TRBJ2-1, the V gene TRBV24-1; perhaps TRBD1 as D (6 bases). The CDR3 contains 15 residues. From germline, CDR1 is KGHDR and CDR2 SFDVKD. CDR3 sequence reads: CATSDFYGTNNGQFF. The DNA for the CDR3 is TGTGCCACCAGTGACTTCTACGGGACAAACAATGGGCAGTTCTTC.

The sample holds a few counts of this clonotype. Written as DNA, the CDR3 is TGTGCCAGCAGTTTAATAAGCGGGAAACCCCAGCATTTT. Protein product: CASSLISGKPQHF. This chain uses TRBV12-3 or TRBV12-4 with TRBJ1-5; D unclear. Trimming left V 2 bases short and J 10 bases short, with 12 bases between. The CDR3 is 13 amino acids.

On this clonotype: One end of the junction is discordant with germline, which a read error may explain. The V gene is TRBV4-1, the J gene TRBJ2-7; the D is unclear. CDR1 and CDR2 from the germline V gene are MGHRA and YSYEKL. The CDR3 runs 13 residues. As DNA, the CDR3 is TGCGCCAGCAACCAAGGTTACGGGTACGAGCATTACTTC. It specifies CASNQGYGYEHYF.

On this clonotype: The junction and the germline gene differ at one end; a read error may be behind it. The V and J genes are TRBV14 and TRBJ2-3, with D unresolved. This CDR3 comprises 14 residues. In germline, CDR1 is SGHDN, CDR2 FVKESK. The CDR3 reads CASSQAGFTDKQYF. The CDR3 nucleotides are TGTGCCAGCAGCCAAGCCGGTTTCACAGATAAGCAGTATTTT.